The TCR beta chain under discussion was sequenced for a study of long-term antiretroviral therapy in people with HIV (dated by TCRdb to the early 2020s). Study-wide context: The earliest samples were collected about a decade before the 2015 WHO recommendation for immediate ART, when ART was typically delayed until CD4 counts fell. This retrospective serial study examined whether starting ART and sustained HIV suppression were associated with changes in the composition and diversity of the TRB repertoire in peripheral blood. From 30 to 35 adults with confirmed HIV infection, the cohort provided approximately 190 cryopreserved PBMC samples, gathered serially across a mean of about 6 years (range 1-12). No cross-contamination during QIAcube processing turned up in test extractions that ran a monoclonal T-cell line alongside more than 30 polyclonal samples. Among the approximately 30 participants with HIV, eleven to twelve were female. Results the study describes overall, beyond this receptor: Expanded TRB clones identified before ART initiation dominated the repertoire across all time points, though the dominance fluctuated and decreased in many PLHIV after ART. Starting ART was linked to a significant rise in TRB diversity, yet even after long-term ART the diversity remained significantly lower than in transplant donor controls. Inferences about post-ART repertoire changes are limited because no data were available on ART adherence, viral resistance or therapy changes. HIV repertoires had narrower CDR3 length ranges than controls, and the network structure suggested an antigen-experienced repertoire that shifted only slightly toward naive after ART. Because cell numbers in pre-ART samples were limited, unsorted PBMC were profiled instead of sorted CD4+ and CD8+ T cells. Samples dated from the mid-2000s to the late 2010s, and the ART regimens used may be less effective than current ones. Limited PBMC availability meant only the TCR beta chain was sequenced, without alpha chain pairing.

This clone occurred a few times. No antigen is known for it. No per-base quality is available; no much larger clone lies one base away. Inclusion was restricted to participants for whom at least one PBMC sample before ART initiation and at least two post-ART samples were available. Every participant with HIV received treatment in the United States of America. Cryopreserved samples of about 1-10 million PBMC were thawed and washed before DNA extraction. At the time of the earliest PBMC sample for each participant with HIV, ages ranged from about 20 to 55 years. Per participant, PBMC samples came from 1-4 timepoints prior to ART initiation and 2-8 timepoints following ART initiation, for a median of 7 samples. Serial HIV viral load, CD4+ T-cell count, ART history and demographic data were obtained for every participant. Using a Qiagen kit on a QIAcube, genomic DNA was extracted from unsorted PBMC, with samples processed in batches of 12.

V and J are truncated by 3 bases and 4 bases respectively, leaving an intervening sequence of 9 bases. The CDR3, from cysteine to phenylalanine, totals 13 residues. Left in the record is the CDR3 DNA by itself, 39 bases read in frame from the first base. From a lookup of the germline V gene, CDR1 and CDR2 are MGHRA and YSYEKL. The immunoSEQ hsTCRB v3.0 assay was used at survey level resolution to sequence the TRB variable region. A depth of roughly 40,000-55,000 T-cell genomes per sample was targeted for TRB sequencing. Pooled TRB libraries were sequenced on an Illumina MiSeq with a v3 150-cycle kit. The original methods were these. Analysis of repertoires was carried out in R inside a reproducible Nextflow workflow spanning QC, data transformation and analysis. Custom analyses were implemented in LymphoSeq2, an R package for AIRR-Seq data exploration. After excluding several samples that yielded fewer than 5000 total TRB sequences, 150 to 200 HIV repertoires remained for analysis. Among the roughly 190 retained HIV repertoires, approximately 57 were collected before ART initiation and around 130 were collected after ART initiation. Each repertoire was downsampled to 5000 TRB nucleotide sequences, and summary statistics were averaged across 100 downsampling iterations. TRB sequences were retained for analysis only if CDR3 regions of at least seven amino acids were present. Diversity was assessed using a clonality score derived from Shannon entropy and using the Gini coefficient. Repertoire networks linked the top 5000 CDR3 amino acid sequences whenever two sequences differed by an edit distance of one. Antigen specificity groups and MHC restriction were predicted for TRB CDR3 amino acid sequences with GLIPH2. CDR3 amino acid sequences were matched against VDJdb and McPAS-TCR to flag known CMV, EBV, HIV or tissue antigen associations. Pre-ART, post-ART and control groups were compared with Wilcoxon signed-rank tests and Holm-Bonferroni correction. TCRdb's version of the immuneACCESS table is confined to in-frame rearrangements and falls short of the full clone set. An unresolved V gene accounts for under half of the shortfall where checked; the remainder is of unknown origin. V and J calls and clone size are copied from that table; D and trimming were computed from the DNA. The sample data list over 8,500 clones, and 76% of these were observed just once. Roughly 20% of the sample is held by the ten biggest clonotypes.

The source of this sequence is a man aged 30-40 years with HIV. The source was unsorted PBMCs, collected at the start of antiretroviral therapy, before treatment. The receptor chain draws on TRBV4-1 and TRBJ1-2, with a tentative D gene TRBD1 over 5 matching bases. The sequenced DNA is TGCGCCAGCAGCCACGCGGACACCTATGGCTACACCTTC. The encoded protein is CASSHADTYGYTF.